This T cell receptor (beta chain) was observed in a study of metastatic and nonmetastatic thyroid tumors. Thyroid surgery was preceded by no treatment in any patient. This clone has at least ten counts. Via MiXCR, TCRdb re-called the PCR reads. The repertoire holds fewer than 15,000 clones, with 20% to 25% as singletons. Per germline, CDR1 SNHLY and CDR2 FYNNEI. Losses at the gene ends were 6 bases for V and 5 bases for J; bases not matched to a gene: 6. The CDR3 length is 13 residues. The sequenced material came from tumor tissue. The TCR sequence derives from a female donor with papillary thyroid cancer or a benign thyroid nodule (not recorded which). Some clones in this sample may be carry-over from other donors' samples. The rearrangement links TRBV2 to TRBJ2-5; 7 bases align to TRBD2. CDR3 in DNA: TGTGCCAGCAGGGGGGGACTACCTGAGACCCAGTACTTC. Protein: CASRGGLPETQYF. Full variable domain (outside the CDR3, taken from reference TRBV2 and TRBJ2-5): EPEVTQTPSHQVTQMGQEVILRCVPISNHLYFYWYRQILGQKVEFLVSFYNNEISEKSEIFDDQFSVERPDGSNFTLKIRSTKLEDSAMYFCASRGGLPETQYFGPGTRLLVL.